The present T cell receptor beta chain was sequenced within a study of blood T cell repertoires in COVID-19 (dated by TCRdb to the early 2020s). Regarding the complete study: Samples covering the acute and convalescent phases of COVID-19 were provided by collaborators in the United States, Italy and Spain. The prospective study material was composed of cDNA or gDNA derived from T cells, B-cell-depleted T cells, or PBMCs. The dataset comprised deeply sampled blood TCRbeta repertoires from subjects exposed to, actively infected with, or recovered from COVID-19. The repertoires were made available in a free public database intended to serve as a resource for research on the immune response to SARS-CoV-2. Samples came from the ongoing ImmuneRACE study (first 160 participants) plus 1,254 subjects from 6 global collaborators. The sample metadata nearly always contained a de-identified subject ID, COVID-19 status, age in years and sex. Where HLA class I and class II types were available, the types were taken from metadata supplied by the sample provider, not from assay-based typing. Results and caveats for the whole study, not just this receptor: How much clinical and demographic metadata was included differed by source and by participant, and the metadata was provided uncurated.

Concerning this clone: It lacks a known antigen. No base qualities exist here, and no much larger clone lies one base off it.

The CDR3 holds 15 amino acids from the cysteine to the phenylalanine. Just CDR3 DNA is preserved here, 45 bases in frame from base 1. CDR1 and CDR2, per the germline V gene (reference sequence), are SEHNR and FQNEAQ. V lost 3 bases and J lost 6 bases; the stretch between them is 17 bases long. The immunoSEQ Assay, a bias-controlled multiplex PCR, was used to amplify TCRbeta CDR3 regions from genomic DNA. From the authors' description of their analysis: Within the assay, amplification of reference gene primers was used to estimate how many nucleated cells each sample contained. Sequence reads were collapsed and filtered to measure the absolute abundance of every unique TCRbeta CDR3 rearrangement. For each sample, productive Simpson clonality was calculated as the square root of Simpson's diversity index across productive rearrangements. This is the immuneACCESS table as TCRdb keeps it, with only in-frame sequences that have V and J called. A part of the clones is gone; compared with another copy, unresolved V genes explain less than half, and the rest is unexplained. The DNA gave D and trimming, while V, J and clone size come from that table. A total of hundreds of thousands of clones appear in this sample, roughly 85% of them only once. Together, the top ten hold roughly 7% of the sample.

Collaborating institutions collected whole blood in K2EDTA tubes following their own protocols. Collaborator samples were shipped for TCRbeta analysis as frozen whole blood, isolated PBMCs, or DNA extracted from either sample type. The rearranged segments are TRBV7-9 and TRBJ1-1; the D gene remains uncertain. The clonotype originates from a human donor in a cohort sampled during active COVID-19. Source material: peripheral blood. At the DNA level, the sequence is TGTGCCAGCAGCTTCCCGAACAAGGACTCTGCTGAAGCTTTCTTT. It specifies CASSFPNKDSAEAFF.